This T cell receptor beta chain was captured in a study of cytomegalovirus exposure and HLA in healthy donors. Trimming left V 5 bases short and J 4 bases short, with 12 bases between. The CDR3 covers 14 residues. Germline-derived CDR1 and CDR2 are GTSNPN and SVGIG (reference sequence). TCRdb's copy holds only in-frame clones and misses some; the assay was immunoSEQ multiplex PCR. The repertoire holds 260,000 or so clones, with around 87% as singletons. This clone was seen more than once but under ten times. V usage is TRBV30 and J usage is TRBJ1-6, with D possibly matching TRBD1 (6 bases). The sample was PBMCs. This sequence was found in a woman under 30 in good health and CMV-seronegative. CDR3: CAWCGRGYNSPLHF. As DNA, the CDR3 is TGTGCCTGGTGTGGCAGGGGATATAATTCACCCCTCCACTTT.